This T cell receptor (beta chain) was retrieved from a study of CD8 T cells in ankylosing spondylitis. One entry per CDR3 protein, called by TCRdb with MiXCR from the 5' RACE reads. The profile covers a few hundred thousand distinct CDR3 sequences, with 15% to 20% appearing a single time and 25% to 40% taken by the ten largest. Trimming left V 4 bases short and J 7 bases short, with 12 bases between. Germline V gene lookup returns CDR1 SGHDT and CDR2 YYEEEE. The CDR3 runs 13 residues. Sequenced: blood, either unsorted or a sorted T cell fraction (not recorded which). This chain links TRBV5-6 with TRBJ2-1, with D possibly matching TRBD2 (6 bases). The receptor comes from a male donor with ankylosing spondylitis or in good health (not recorded which). This chain's CDR3 is CASSQGLINEQFF. CDR3 sequence (DNA): TGTGCCAGCAGCCAGGGACTTATAAATGAGCAGTTCTTC. The whole variable domain, remainder taken from reference TRBV5-6 and TRBJ2-1, is DAGVTQSPTHLIKTRGQQVTLRCSPKSGHDTVSWYQQALGQGPQFIFQYYEEEERQRGNFPDRFSGHQFPNYSSELNVNALLLGDSALYLCASSQGLINEQFFGPGTRLTVL.